The 20 T cell receptor beta chains below all came from one sample that was sequenced in a study of cytomegalovirus exposure and HLA in healthy donors. TCRdb's copy holds only in-frame clones and misses some; the assay was immunoSEQ multiplex PCR. The sample consists of roughly 230,000 clones, around 90% of them appearing once. Input material: PBMCs. The receptors stem from a woman in her thirties in good health and CMV-seronegative.

The chain carries TRBV11-2 and TRBJ2-7, with 13 bases lining up with TRBD2. Trimming took 1 base from V and 3 from J; bases not matched to a gene: 6. The CDR3 covers 17 residues. Germline values: CDR1 SGHAT, CDR2 FQNNGV. CDR3 in amino acids: CASSLGTSGRNYYEQYF. The CDR3 DNA reads as TGTGCCAGCAGCTTAGGGACTAGCGGGAGAAATTACTACGAGCAGTACTTC.

The V call is TRBV27, the J call TRBJ2-2; D ambiguous. The CDR3 has 15 residues. CDR1 and CDR2 from the germline V gene are MNHEY and SMNVEV (reference sequence). The V gene lost 2 bases and the J gene lost 4 bases, with 11 bases spanning the gap. The CDR3 sequence is CASSLRFLGTGELFF. For the CDR3, the DNA is TGTGCCAGCAGTTTAAGGTTTTTGGGCACCGGGGAGCTGTTTTTT.

The V gene is TRBV7-9, the J gene TRBJ2-3; D call uncertain. Trimming cost V 4 bases and J 6 bases, with 11 bases left between them. Germline V gene lookup returns CDR1 SEHNR and CDR2 FQNEAQ (reference sequence). This CDR3 has 13 residues. The CDR3 loop is CASSSSAGDTQYF. CDR3 nucleotides: TGTGCCAGCAGCTCTTCCGCCGGGGATACGCAGTATTTT.

V is TRBV27 and J is TRBJ2-7, with 8 positions matching TRBD2. Per germline, CDR1 MNHEY and CDR2 SMNVEV (reference sequence). The junction had 5 bases not matched to a gene; V was cut back by 4 bases and J by 3 bases. This CDR3 is 14 amino acids long. The CDR3 DNA reads TGTGCCAGCAGTTCCGGGGGACTAGTCTACGAGCAGTACTTC. As protein: CASSSGGLVYEQYF.

CDR3 sequence: CATSRDRRNSYEQYF. As DNA, the CDR3 is TGTGCCACCAGCAGAGATCGGCGGAATTCCTACGAGCAGTACTTC. The chain is built from TRBV15 and TRBJ2-7; D remains unclear. The CDR3 is made up of 15 amino acids. V was cut by 0 bases and J by 1 base, with 10 bases left in between. Germline V gene data show CDR1 as LNHNV and CDR2 as YYDKDF (reference sequence).

The chain has TRBV28 and TRBJ2-7, with 10 bases fitting TRBD2. The CDR3 extends over 15 amino acids. V shed 6 bases and J 5 bases; nucleotides not matched to a gene: 10. In germline, CDR1 is MDHEN, CDR2 SYDVKM. CDR3 residues: CASSPDTSGNHEQYF. The CDR3 region has the DNA TGTGCCAGCAGCCCAGACACTAGCGGGAACCACGAGCAGTACTTC.

The chain employs TRBV27 and TRBJ2-3; a possible D gene is TRBD2 (6 bases). V was cut by 5 bases and J by 9 bases, with 18 bases left in between. The germline V gene has CDR1 MNHEY and CDR2 SMNVEV (reference sequence). The CDR3 extends over 14 amino acids. DNA of the CDR3: TGTGCCAGCAGTAGTAGCGGCCCGATAGGAACGCAGTATTTT. Translated: CASSSSGPIGTQYF.

This sequence joins TRBV25-1 and TRBJ2-1; a possible D gene is TRBD2 (5 bases). V was trimmed by 9 bases and J by 0 bases, leaving 15 bases between them. The CDR3 sequence is 15 residues long. The germline CDR1 and CDR2 sequences are MGHDK and SYGVNS. CDR3 in amino acids: CASRGLRSSYNEQFF. The CDR3 region has the DNA TGTGCCAGTCGGGGATTACGGAGCTCCTACAATGAGCAGTTCTTC.

V and J are TRBV27 and TRBJ2-7, with TRBD2 matching over 7 bases. V lost 7 bases and J lost 6; bases outside the gene matches: 12. This CDR3 has 14 amino acids. Germline CDR1 MNHEY, CDR2 SMNVEV (reference sequence). The CDR3 sequence: CASKNSGTLVEQYF. As DNA, the CDR3 is TGTGCCAGCAAAAACAGCGGGACCCTCGTCGAGCAGTACTTC.

The chain joins TRBV9 to TRBJ2-7, with 8 nucleotides matching TRBD2. Germline trimming cut 6 bases from V and 7 bases from J; bases unmatched to any gene: 15. CDR3 length: 15 amino acids. The germline gives CDR1 SGDLS, CDR2 YYNGEE. CDR3 nucleotide sequence: TGTGCCAGCACCAAGGACGGGAGGGCCTCAGGAGAGCAGTACTTC. It yields the protein CASTKDGRASGEQYF.

This chain links TRBV7-2 with TRBJ2-7; D unclear. The CDR3 sequence is 16 residues long. Deletions cut 2 bases from V and 0 bases from J, with 14 bases between. Per the germline V gene, CDR1 is SGHTA and CDR2 is FQGNSA. CDR3 loop: CASSLSMTESSYEQYF. The CDR3 DNA reads as TGTGCCAGCAGCTTAAGTATGACCGAGAGCTCCTACGAGCAGTACTTC.

To note about this clone: Other DNA sequences from this sample encode an identical CDR3 as well. The chain links TRBV5-1 to TRBJ2-5; D is unclear. Germline V gene sequence: CDR1 SGHRS, CDR2 YFSETQ. This CDR3 is 11 amino acids long. Trimming pared 2 bases from V and 5 bases from J, leaving 4 bases between. CDR3 sequence: CASSFEETQYF. DNA for the CDR3: TGCGCCAGCAGCTTTGAGGAGACCCAGTACTTC.

The J gene is TRBJ2-7, the V gene TRBV5-1, with D possibly matching TRBD2 (6 bases). The V gene's germline CDR1 is SGHRS and CDR2 YFSETQ. This CDR3 has 15 amino acids. The ends were cut back, 1 base at V and 2 bases at J, with 13 bases in the middle. The CDR3 is CASSLLGEDPYEQYF. In DNA, the CDR3 is TGCGCCAGCAGCTTGCTCGGGGAGGATCCCTACGAGCAGTACTTC. The full variable domain, with the rest looked up from reference TRBV5-1 and TRBJ2-7, is KAGVTQTPRYLIKTRGQQVTLSCSPISGHRSVSWYQQTPGQGLQFLFEYFSETQRNKGNFPGRFSGRQFSNSRSEMNVSTLELGDSALYLCASSLLGEDPYEQYFGPGTRLTVT.

The V call is TRBV27, the J call TRBJ2-3, with D uncertain. The germline gives CDR1 MNHEY, CDR2 SMNVEV (reference sequence). Between the trimmed V and J ends, which lost 5 bases and 0 bases, there was a span of 24 bases. The CDR3 sequence is 19 residues long. The CDR3 here is CASSRLFSDRSFSTDTQYF. Here the CDR3 DNA reads TGTGCCAGCAGTCGTTTGTTTTCAGATCGGTCCTTTAGCACAGATACGCAGTATTTT.

This chain joins TRBV28 and TRBJ2-2, with TRBD2 identical over 7 bases. The CDR3 length is 16 residues. Per the germline V gene, CDR1 is MDHEN and CDR2 is SYDVKM. After removal of 4 bases from V and 2 bases from J, the junction contained 7 bases not matched to a gene. CDR3 bases: TGTGCCAGCAGTTCCCCCGGGACTACTAACACCGGGGAGCTGTTTTTT. Its protein is CASSSPGTTNTGELFF.

This chain connects TRBV18 to TRBJ2-3; no firm D call. CDR1 is KGHSH and CDR2 is LQKENI in the germline V gene. The CDR3 spans 12 residues. Between the trimmed V and J ends, which lost 5 bases and 5 bases, there was a span of 8 bases. The chain's CDR3 is CASSTERDTQYF. As DNA, the CDR3 is TGTGCCAGCTCAACCGAGCGAGATACGCAGTATTTT.

V usage is TRBV7-8 and J usage is TRBJ1-1, with D unclear. The germline V gene has CDR1 SGHVS and CDR2 FQNEAQ. With 5 bases removed from V and 3 bases from J, the gap between germline ends came to 7 bases. The CDR3 runs 12 residues. The CDR3: CASSHGDTEAFF. Here the CDR3 DNA reads TGTGCCAGCAGCCATGGTGACACTGAAGCTTTCTTT.

The chain carries TRBV7-8 and TRBJ2-7; TRBD1 aligns across 8 bases. Germline CDR1 SGHVS, CDR2 FQNEAQ. Trimming cost V 4 bases and J 3 bases; bases outside gene matches: 5. CDR3 length: 14 residues. The CDR3 here is CASSSTGAGYEQYF. In nucleotides, the CDR3 is TGTGCCAGCAGCTCGACAGGGGCCGGCTACGAGCAGTACTTC.

V and J are TRBV28 and TRBJ2-3; 10 bases are a match to TRBD1. The germline V gene has CDR1 MDHEN and CDR2 SYDVKM. After removal of 10 bases from V and 6 bases from J, the junction contained 13 bases not matched to a gene. This CDR3 has 15 amino acids. CDR3 region: CATNKLDRGQDTQYF. Here the CDR3 DNA reads TGTGCCACCAATAAGTTAGACAGGGGGCAGGATACGCAGTATTTT.

The chain has TRBV4-1 and TRBJ2-1; no definite D call. CDR1 is MGHRA and CDR2 is YSYEKL in the germline V gene. The V end was cut by 3 bases, the J end by 8 bases, with 11 bases between. The CDR3 loop spans 13 amino acids. The CDR3 DNA is TGCGCCAGCAGCCATAACCCTGGCTATGAGCAGTTCTTC. Translating it yields CASSHNPGYEQFF.